This T cell receptor beta chain was recorded in a study of T cells expressing NK-cell markers. Germline V CDR1 and CDR2: LGHDT, YNNKEL (reference sequence). CDR3 length equals 16 residues. TCRdb re-called the 5' RACE reads; one entry per CDR3 protein, DNA not given. The record lists 160,000 or so distinct CDR3 sequences, of which the ten most abundant hold under 20%. The chain is built from TRBV3-1 and TRBJ2-1; TCRdb gives TRBD2 as the D gene, but with no DNA this cannot be confirmed. The sequence came from a woman between 18 and 69 years old in good health. The sample taken for sequencing was blood T cells: a sorted CD56 or NKG2C T cell subset, CD4+ or CD8+ T cells, or bulk PBMC T cells (not recorded which). The CDR3 region is CASRAGGGHSYNEQFF.